This TCR beta chain was identified during a study of tumor-infiltrating lymphocytes in oesophageal squamous cell carcinoma. Using its own MiXCR run on the PCR reads, TCRdb lists one record per CDR3 protein. This sample yields about 17,000 distinct CDR3 sequences, of which about 50% are seen a single time; around 42% belongs to the top ten. This clonotype originated in a female donor with esophageal squamous cell carcinoma. Sequences were obtained from normal esophageal tissue next to the tumor.

The CDR3 DNA follows: TGTGCCAGCAGCGTAGAAGCAGGGGGAAGCTATGGCTACACCTTC. This translates into CASSVEAGGSYGYTF. The chain recombines TRBV9 with TRBJ1-2; 7 bases fit TRBD1. Germline CDR1 SGDLS, CDR2 YYNGEE. J lost 4 bases, V lost 0 bases, and 6 bases had no gene match. The length of the CDR3 is 15 residues.